This TCR beta chain is from a study of cytotoxic CD8 clonotypes in ibrutinib-treated CLL. Overall study: The sample average was about 270,000 productive templates and roughly 90,000 productive rearrangements.

TCRdb's table, derived via immunoSEQ multiplex PCR, lists solely in-frame clones and lacks some. The sample lists about 86,000 clones; about 82% were seen once. The origin of this receptor is a human donor with chronic lymphocytic leukemia. The source was PBMCs, collected before ibrutinib treatment.

Here the CDR3 reads CASSGTLAYPYEQYF. CDR3 bases: TGTGCCAGCAGCGGGACCCTAGCTTATCCCTACGAGCAGTACTTC. This chain connects TRBV5-5 to TRBJ2-7; either TRBD1 or TRBD2 may fit D (5 bases each). The CDR3 loop spans 15 amino acids. Germline loops: CDR1 SGHKS, CDR2 YYEKEE (reference sequence). Trimming left V 4 bases short and J 2 bases short, with 16 bases between.